This entry is about one TCR beta chain. What it binds is unknown. These data originate in a study of CD8+ T cells in alopecia areata. Between the trimmed V and J ends, which lost 2 bases and 0 bases, there was a span of 7 bases. CDR1 is SQVTM and CDR2 is ANQGSEA in the germline V gene. The CDR3 extends over 14 amino acids. Overall study findings and caveats: It was lesional scalp, especially alopecia totalis/universalis, that showed higher clonality than normal scalp.

Reverse transcription of extracted RNA yielded cDNA, which provided the sequencing template. Repertoires were generated with immunoSEQ multiplex PCR, while TCRdb's copy carries only in-frame clones and drops some. The sample has some 210,000 clones; more than 45% are singletons. The clonotype originates from a human donor with alopecia areata. The sample in question was CD4+ T cells sorted from blood, obtained at week 0. This chain connects TRBV29-1 to TRBJ2-2; the D is unclear. CDR3 in amino acids: CSVEKGTNTGELFF. Here the CDR3 DNA reads TGCAGCGTTGAAAAAGGGACGAACACCGGGGAGCTGTTTTTT.